The subject of this entry is one T cell receptor (beta chain). Its target is unknown. V trimming: 5 bases; J trimming: 4 bases; junction bases outside the gene matches: 8. Germline V lookup: CDR1 SGHTA, CDR2 FQGTGA. The CDR3 is 15 amino acids. Overall study results and limits: Tumor Treg TCRs overlapped most with tumor naive CD4+ cells.

TCRdb itself ran the 5' RACE reads through MiXCR, one entry per CDR3 protein. In the table there are roughly 50,000 distinct CDR3 sequences, about 15% of which are singletons. The sequencing sample was made of naive CD4+ T cells sorted from blood. As for subset: naive CD4+ T cells, CD4+CD45RA+CD25-. The receptor was derived from a female donor with breast cancer. J is TRBJ1-1 and V is TRBV7-3; 9 bases are shared with TRBD1. The CDR3 spells CASSPQTGGPTEAFF. The CDR3, as DNA: TGTGCCAGCAGCCCCCAGACAGGGGGTCCCACTGAAGCTTTCTTT.